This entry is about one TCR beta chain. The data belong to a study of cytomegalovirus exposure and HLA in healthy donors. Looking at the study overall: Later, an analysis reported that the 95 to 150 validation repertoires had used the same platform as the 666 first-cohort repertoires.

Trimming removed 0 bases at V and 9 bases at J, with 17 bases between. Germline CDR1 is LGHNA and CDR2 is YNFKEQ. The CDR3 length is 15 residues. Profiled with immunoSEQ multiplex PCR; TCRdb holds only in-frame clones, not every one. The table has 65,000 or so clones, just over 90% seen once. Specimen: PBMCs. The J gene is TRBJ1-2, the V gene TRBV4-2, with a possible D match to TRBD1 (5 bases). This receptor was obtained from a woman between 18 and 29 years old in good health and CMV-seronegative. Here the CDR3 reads CASSQDSGTGRSYTF. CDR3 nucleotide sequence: TGTGCCAGCAGCCAAGATTCCGGGACCGGGAGGAGCTACACCTTC.